This T cell receptor beta chain was sequenced for a study of monozygotic twins with inflammatory bowel disease. The TCR libraries each used total RNA (approximately 4,000 ng per library). TCRdb reprocessed the 5' RACE reads and stores each CDR3 protein as one record, lacking DNA. The sample includes about 160,000 distinct CDR3 sequences. The germline CDR1 and CDR2 sequences are SGHRS and YFSETQ. The CDR3 loop spans 15 amino acids. The sequenced sample was blood. The chain has TRBV5-1 and TRBJ1-2; TCRdb names TRBD1, which stays unverified in the absence of DNA. The TCR was taken from a human donor with ulcerative colitis or Crohn's disease, or a healthy co-twin of an affected twin (not recorded which). The CDR3 loop reads CASSQGPTRGYGYTF.